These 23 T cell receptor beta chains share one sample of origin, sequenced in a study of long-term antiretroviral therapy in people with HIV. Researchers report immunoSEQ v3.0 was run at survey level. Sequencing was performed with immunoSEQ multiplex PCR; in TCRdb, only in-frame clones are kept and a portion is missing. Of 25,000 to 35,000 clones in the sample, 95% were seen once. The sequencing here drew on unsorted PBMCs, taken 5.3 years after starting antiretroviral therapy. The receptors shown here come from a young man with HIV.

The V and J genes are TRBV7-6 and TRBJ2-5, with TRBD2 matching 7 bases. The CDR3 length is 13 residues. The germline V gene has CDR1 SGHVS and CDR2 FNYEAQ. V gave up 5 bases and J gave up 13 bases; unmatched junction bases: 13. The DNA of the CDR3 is TGTGCCAGCAGCCCAAACGCAGCGGGGCCAGGGTACTTC. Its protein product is CASSPNAAGPGYF.

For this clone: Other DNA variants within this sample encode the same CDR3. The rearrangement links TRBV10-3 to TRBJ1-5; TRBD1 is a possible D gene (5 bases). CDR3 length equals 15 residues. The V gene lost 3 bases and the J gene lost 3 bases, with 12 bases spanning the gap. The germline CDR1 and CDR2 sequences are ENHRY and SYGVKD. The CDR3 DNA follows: TGTGCCATCAGTGAAGGGGACCTCAACAATCAGCCCCAGCATTTT. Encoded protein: CAISEGDLNNQPQHF.

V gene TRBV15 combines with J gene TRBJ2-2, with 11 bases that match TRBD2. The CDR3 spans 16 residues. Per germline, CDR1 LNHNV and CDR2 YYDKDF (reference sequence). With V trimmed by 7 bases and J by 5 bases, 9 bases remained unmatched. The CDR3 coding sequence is TGTGCCACCAAAGAGGATAGCGGGGGGGCGACCGGGGAGCTGTTTTTT. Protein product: CATKEDSGGATGELFF.

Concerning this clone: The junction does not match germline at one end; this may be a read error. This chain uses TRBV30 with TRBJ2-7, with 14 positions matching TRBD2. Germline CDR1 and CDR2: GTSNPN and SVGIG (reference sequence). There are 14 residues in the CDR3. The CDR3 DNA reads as TGTGCCTGGAGTGGGGGACTAGCGGGAGAGACGCAGGACTTC. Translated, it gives CAWSGGLAGETQDF.

The CDR3 sequence is CASPGVVGNQPQHF. CDR3 coding DNA: TGTGCCAGTCCAGGGGTGGTCGGCAATCAGCCCCAGCATTTT. This sequence joins TRBV19 and TRBJ1-5, with D perhaps matching TRBD1 (6 bases). The CDR3 sequence is 14 residues long. V shed 8 bases and J shed 2 bases, with 13 bases lying between them. Per germline, CDR1 LNHDA and CDR2 SQIVND (reference sequence).

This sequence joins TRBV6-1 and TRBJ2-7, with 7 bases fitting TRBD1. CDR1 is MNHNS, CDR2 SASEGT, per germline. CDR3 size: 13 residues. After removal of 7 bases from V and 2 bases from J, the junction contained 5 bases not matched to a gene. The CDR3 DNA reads TGTGCCAGCATGCAGGGGGTCACCTACGAGCAGTACTTC. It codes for CASMQGVTYEQYF.

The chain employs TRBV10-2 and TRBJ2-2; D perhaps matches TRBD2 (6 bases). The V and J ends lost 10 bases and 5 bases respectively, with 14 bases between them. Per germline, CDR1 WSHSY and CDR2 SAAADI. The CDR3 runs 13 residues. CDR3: CATRTRGTGELFF. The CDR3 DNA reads TGCGCCACCAGAACCCGGGGGACCGGGGAGCTGTTTTTT.

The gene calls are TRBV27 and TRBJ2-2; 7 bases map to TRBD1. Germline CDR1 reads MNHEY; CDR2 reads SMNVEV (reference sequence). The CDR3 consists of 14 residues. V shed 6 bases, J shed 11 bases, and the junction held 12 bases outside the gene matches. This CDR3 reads CASSEQGTPPELFF. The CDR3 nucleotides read TGTGCCAGCAGCGAACAGGGGACACCCCCCGAGCTGTTTTTT.

CDR3 loop: CASSAGQGRGYTF. DNA of the CDR3: TGCGCCAGCAGCGCCGGACAGGGGAGGGGCTACACCTTC. J is TRBJ1-2 and V is TRBV5-1; 9 bases agree with TRBD1. Germline loops: CDR1 SGHRS, CDR2 YFSETQ. Trimming removed 4 bases from V and 8 bases from J; junction bases left unmatched: 6. The CDR3 has 13 residues.

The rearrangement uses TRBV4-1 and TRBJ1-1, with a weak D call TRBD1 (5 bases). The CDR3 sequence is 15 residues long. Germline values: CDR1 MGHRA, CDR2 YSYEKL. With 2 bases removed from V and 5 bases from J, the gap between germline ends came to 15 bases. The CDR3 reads CASSQRGVGGTEAFF. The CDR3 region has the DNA TGCGCCAGCAGCCAACGAGGAGTGGGGGGGACTGAAGCTTTCTTT.

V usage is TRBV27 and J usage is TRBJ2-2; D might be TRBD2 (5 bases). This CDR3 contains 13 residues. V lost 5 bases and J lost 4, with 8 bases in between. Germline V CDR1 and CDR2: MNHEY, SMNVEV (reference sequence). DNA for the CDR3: TGTGCCAGCAGTGCGGCGGGCACCGGGGAGCTGTTTTTT. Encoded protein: CASSAAGTGELFF.

The CDR3: CASSRLAVGADTQYF. The CDR3 DNA sequence: TGTGCCAGCAGCCGACTAGCGGTTGGGGCAGATACGCAGTATTTT. This sequence joins TRBV6-1 and TRBJ2-3; TRBD2 matches 9 bases. The CDR3 sequence is 15 residues long. Per the germline V gene, CDR1 is MNHNS and CDR2 is SASEGT. V was clipped by 6 bases and J by 4 bases; unmatched bases: 8.

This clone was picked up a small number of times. Here the CDR3 reads CASSDSGTGGADTQYF. In DNA, the CDR3 is TGTGCCAGCAGTGACTCCGGGACAGGGGGCGCAGATACGCAGTATTTT. The chain uses TRBV6-4 and TRBJ2-3; 12 bases fit TRBD1. CDR1 and CDR2 from the germline V gene are MRHNA and SNTAGT. The CDR3 has 16 amino acids. V dropped 0 bases and J dropped 4; count of bases not matched to a gene: 2.

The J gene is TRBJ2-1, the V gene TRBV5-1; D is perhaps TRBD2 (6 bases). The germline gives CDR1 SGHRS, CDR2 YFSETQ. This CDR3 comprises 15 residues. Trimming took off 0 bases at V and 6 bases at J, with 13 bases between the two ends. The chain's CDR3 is CASSLDSVGGNEQFF. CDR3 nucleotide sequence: TGCGCCAGCAGCTTGGACTCCGTCGGGGGCAATGAGCAGTTCTTC.

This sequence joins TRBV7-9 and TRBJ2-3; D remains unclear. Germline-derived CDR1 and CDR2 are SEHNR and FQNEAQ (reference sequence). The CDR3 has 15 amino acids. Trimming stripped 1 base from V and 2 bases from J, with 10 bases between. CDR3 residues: CASSLVLKITDTQYF. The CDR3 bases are TGTGCCAGCAGCTTAGTTCTTAAGATCACAGATACGCAGTATTTT.

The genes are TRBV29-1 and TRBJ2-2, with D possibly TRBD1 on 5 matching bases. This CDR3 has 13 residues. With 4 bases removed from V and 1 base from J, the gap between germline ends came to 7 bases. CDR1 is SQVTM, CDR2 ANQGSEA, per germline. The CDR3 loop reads CSVVTENTGELFF. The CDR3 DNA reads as TGCAGCGTTGTGACAGAGAACACCGGGGAGCTGTTTTTT.

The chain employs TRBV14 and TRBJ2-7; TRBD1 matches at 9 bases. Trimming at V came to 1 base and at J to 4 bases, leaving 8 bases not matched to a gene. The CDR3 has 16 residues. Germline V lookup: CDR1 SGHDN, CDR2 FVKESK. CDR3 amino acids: CASSQGPGTGRYEQYF. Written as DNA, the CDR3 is TGTGCCAGCAGCCAAGGGCCCGGGACAGGGCGATACGAGCAGTACTTC. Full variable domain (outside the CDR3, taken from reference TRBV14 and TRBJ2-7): EAGVTQFPSHSVIEKGQTVTLRCDPISGHDNLYWYRRVMGKEIKFLLHFVKESKQDESGMPNNRFLAERTGGTYSTLKVQPAELEDSGVYFCASSQGPGTGRYEQYFGPGTRLTVT.

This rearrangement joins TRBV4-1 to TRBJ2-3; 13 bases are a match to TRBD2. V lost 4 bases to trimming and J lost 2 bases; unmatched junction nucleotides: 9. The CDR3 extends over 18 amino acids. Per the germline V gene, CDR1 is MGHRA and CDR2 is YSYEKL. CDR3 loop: CASSPRGLAGYYTDTQYF. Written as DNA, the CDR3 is TGCGCCAGCAGCCCCCGGGGACTAGCGGGATACTACACAGATACGCAGTATTTT.

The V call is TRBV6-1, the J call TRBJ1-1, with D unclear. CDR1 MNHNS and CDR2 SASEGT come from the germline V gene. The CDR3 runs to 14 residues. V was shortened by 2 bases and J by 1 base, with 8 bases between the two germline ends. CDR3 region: CASSETGSNTEAFF. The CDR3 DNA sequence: TGTGCCAGCAGTGAAACCGGGTCGAACACTGAAGCTTTCTTT.

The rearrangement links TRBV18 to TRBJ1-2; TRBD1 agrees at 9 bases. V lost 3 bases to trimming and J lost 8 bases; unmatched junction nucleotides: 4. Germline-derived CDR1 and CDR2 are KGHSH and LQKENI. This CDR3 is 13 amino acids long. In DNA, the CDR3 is TGTGCCAGCTCACCCTGGACAGGGGAAGGCTACACCTTC. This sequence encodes CASSPWTGEGYTF.

The CDR3 is CASSLPLTENYGYTF. The CDR3 nucleotides read TGCGCCAGCAGCCTGCCCCTGACTGAAAACTATGGCTACACCTTC. The V call is TRBV5-1, the J call TRBJ1-2; D ambiguous. Germline CDR1 is SGHRS and CDR2 is YFSETQ. V was cut by 4 bases and J by 2 bases, with 15 bases left in between. This CDR3 contains 15 residues.

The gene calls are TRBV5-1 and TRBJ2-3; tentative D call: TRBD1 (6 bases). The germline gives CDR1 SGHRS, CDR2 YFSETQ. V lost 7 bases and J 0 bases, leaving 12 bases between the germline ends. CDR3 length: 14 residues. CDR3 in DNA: TGCGCCAGCCGGTCAGGGGCAAGCACAGATACGCAGTATTTT. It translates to CASRSGASTDTQYF.

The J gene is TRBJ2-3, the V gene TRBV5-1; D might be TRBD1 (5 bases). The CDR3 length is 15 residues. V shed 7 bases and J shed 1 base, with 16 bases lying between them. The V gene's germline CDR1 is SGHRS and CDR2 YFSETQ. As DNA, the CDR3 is TGCGCCAGCTGCTGGGGCTCCTGGGGCACAGATACGCAGTATTTT. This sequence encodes CASCWGSWGTDTQYF.